What follows are 21 T cell receptor beta chains derived from one specimen sequenced in a study of cytomegalovirus exposure and HLA in healthy donors (dated by TCRdb to between 2016 and 2019). The library was made by the immunoSEQ multiplex PCR assay. For the multiplex PCR, a mixture combining 60 forward primers for TCR Vbeta segments and 13 reverse primers for TCR Jbeta segments was used. TCRdb stores this immuneACCESS table with in-frame sequences only. Part of the clones is absent; in the studies checked, under half of the shortfall reflects unresolved V genes, and no reason is known for the rest. The sample table shows 80,000 or so clones, and 62% are seen once. The top ten constitute 4.4% of the sample. The specimen sequenced was PBMCs. Source of these receptors: a male donor in good health and CMV-seropositive.

A single count supports this clone. This chain joins TRBV9 and TRBJ2-5; 15 nucleotides match TRBD2. The CDR3 has 16 residues. The V gene end was trimmed by 1 base and the J gene end by 5 bases; junction bases not matched to a gene: 3. Germline V lookup: CDR1 SGDLS, CDR2 YYNGEE. CDR3 residues: CASSVPGLAGGETQYF. The CDR3 nucleotides are TGTGCCAGCAGCGTACCTGGACTAGCGGGAGGGGAGACCCAGTACTTC. Together with reference TRBV9 and TRBJ2-5, the CDR3 gives the full variable domain: DSGVTQTPKHLITATGQRVTLRCSPRSGDLSVYWYQQSLDQGLQFLIQYYNGEERAKGNILERFSAQQFPDLHSELNLSSLELGDSALYFCASSVPGLAGGETQYFGPGTRLLVL.

The chain joins TRBV6-1 to TRBJ1-5; possible D gene TRBD1, 6 bases. The ends were cut back, 7 bases at V and 2 bases at J, with 12 bases in the middle. Germline loops: CDR1 MNHNS, CDR2 SASEGT. The CDR3 is 14 residues long. Written as DNA, the CDR3 is TGTGCCAGCAACCTCTCAGGGGGCAATCAGCCCCAGCATTTT. Protein product: CASNLSGGNQPQHF.

The V call is TRBV2, the J call TRBJ1-3, with D perhaps matching TRBD1 (5 bases). CDR3 length equals 12 residues. Germline V gene lookup returns CDR1 SNHLY and CDR2 FYNNEI. The V end was cut by 8 bases, the J end by 4 bases, with 9 bases between. This chain's CDR3 is CASARVGNTIYF. The CDR3 coding sequence is TGTGCCAGCGCCAGGGTGGGAAACACCATATATTTT. Full variable domain (remainder filled in from reference TRBV2 and TRBJ1-3): EPEVTQTPSHQVTQMGQEVILRCVPISNHLYFYWYRQILGQKVEFLVSFYNNEISEKSEIFDDQFSVERPDGSNFTLKIRSTKLEDSAMYFCASARVGNTIYFGEGSWLTVV.

The V call is TRBV5-4, the J call TRBJ2-7; D perhaps matches TRBD1 (6 bases). From germline, CDR1 is SGHNT and CDR2 YYREEE (reference sequence). The CDR3 consists of 13 residues. Trimming stripped 0 bases from V and 3 bases from J, with 7 bases between. In DNA form, the CDR3 reads TGTGCCAGCAGCTTGGACAGGGTCTACGAGCAGTACTTC. It codes for CASSLDRVYEQYF.

The V and J genes are TRBV7-2 and TRBJ2-7, with 11 bases that match TRBD1. The junction had 10 bases not matched to a gene; V was cut back by 5 bases and J by 4 bases. In germline, CDR1 is SGHTA, CDR2 FQGNSA. The length of the CDR3 is 16 residues. DNA for the CDR3: TGTGCCAGCAGCCCCGACCGGACAGGGGGCCGATACGAGCAGTACTTC. Its protein is CASSPDRTGGRYEQYF.

J is TRBJ1-1 and V is TRBV19; possible D gene TRBD1, 5 bases. Germline V gives CDR1 LNHDA, CDR2 SQIVND (reference sequence). V lost 7 bases, J lost 1 base, and 16 bases lay in between. This CDR3 is built from 15 residues. The CDR3 DNA reads as TGTGCCAGTAACGCAAGGGGCTCGGGGAACACTGAAGCTTTCTTT. Its translation is CASNARGSGNTEAFF.

In this sample, this clone turned up once. This chain links TRBV29-1 with TRBJ2-1; D gene unclear. The length of the CDR3 is 14 residues. Germline CDR1 is SQVTM and CDR2 is ANQGSEA. The V and J ends lost 4 bases and 5 bases respectively, with 15 bases between them. CDR3 sequence (DNA): TGCAGCGTTGGCCTAAGAAATTTCGACAATGAGCAGTTCTTC. Its protein product is CSVGLRNFDNEQFF.

This sequence joins TRBV7-3 and TRBJ2-1; D might be TRBD1 (5 bases). The V and J ends lost 4 bases and 4 bases respectively, with 8 bases between them. Germline V gene sequence: CDR1 SGHTA, CDR2 FQGTGA. The CDR3 totals 13 residues. The CDR3 sequence: CASSYDSYNEQFF. The CDR3, as DNA: TGTGCCAGCAGCTACGACAGTTACAATGAGCAGTTCTTC.

J is TRBJ1-1 and V is TRBV9; a weak D match, TRBD1 (5 bases). V was clipped by 0 bases and J by 1 base, with 7 bases between them. CDR1 is SGDLS, CDR2 YYNGEE, per germline. This CDR3 contains 14 residues. DNA of the CDR3: TGTGCCAGCAGCGTAGGTAGGGGGAACACTGAAGCTTTCTTT. It specifies CASSVGRGNTEAFF.

The CDR3 spells CASSPLGRGGQYEQYF. DNA of the CDR3: TGTGCCAGCAGCCCCCTCGGGCGGGGGGGCCAATACGAGCAGTACTTC. The V gene is TRBV11-2, the J gene TRBJ2-7, with 9 bases aligning to TRBD2. The germline V gene encodes CDR1 SGHAT and CDR2 FQNNGV. There are 16 residues in the CDR3. J lost 4 bases, V lost 5 bases, and 12 bases had no gene match.

This chain connects TRBV7-8 to TRBJ2-7; a possible D gene is TRBD2 (6 bases). Germline V lookup: CDR1 SGHVS, CDR2 FQNEAQ. The CDR3 runs to 12 residues. V gave up 4 bases and J gave up 6 bases, with 10 bases separating them. The CDR3 DNA is TGTGCCAGCAGCTCCGGGGGAAGCGAGCAGTACTTC. This gives the protein CASSSGGSEQYF.

The V and J genes are TRBV11-2 and TRBJ2-7, with D uncertain. The CDR3 is 11 residues long. Germline loops: CDR1 SGHAT, CDR2 FQNNGV. V lost 4 bases and J lost 7, with 8 bases in between. The CDR3 bases are TGTGCCAGCAGCTCCGTCTTTGAGCAGTACTTC. This codes for CASSSVFEQYF. Looking up the rest from reference TRBV11-2 and TRBJ2-7 gives the full variable domain: EAGVAQSPRYKIIEKRQSVAFWCNPISGHATLYWYQQILGQGPKLLIQFQNNGVVDDSQLPKDRFSAERLKGVDSTLKIQPAKLEDSAVYLCASSSVFEQYFGPGTRLTVT.

The DNA of the CDR3 is TGTGCCAGCAGTTTACGGGGGGACACCACCAATCAGCCCCAGCATTTT. Translation: CASSLRGDTTNQPQHF. The chain has TRBV28 and TRBJ1-5, with D possibly TRBD1 on 6 matching bases. Germline CDR1 reads MDHEN; CDR2 reads SYDVKM. Trimming pared 2 bases from V and 3 bases from J, leaving 14 bases between. The CDR3 runs 16 residues.

In this sample, this clone turned up many times. The J gene is TRBJ2-5, the V gene TRBV4-2; 7 bases agree with TRBD2. The CDR3 has 15 amino acids. The V segment lost 4 bases and the J segment 3 bases; nucleotides outside the gene matches: 8. Germline CDR1 reads LGHNA; CDR2 reads YNFKEQ. The CDR3 region has the DNA TGTGCCAGCAGCCCGGGGGGTCCGGGGGAAGAGACCCAGTACTTC. Encoded protein: CASSPGGPGEETQYF.

This clone turned up a few times. V usage is TRBV25-1 and J usage is TRBJ2-7; D gene unclear. The germline V gene encodes CDR1 MGHDK and CDR2 SYGVNS. The CDR3 contains 15 residues. Trimming pared 4 bases from V and 0 bases from J, leaving 13 bases between. In nucleotides, the CDR3 is TGTGCCAGCAGTGCCCCGACACACGTCTCCTACGAGCAGTACTTC. It specifies CASSAPTHVSYEQYF.

The chain joins TRBV6-5 to TRBJ2-2, with D possibly TRBD1 on 6 matching bases. V lost 11 bases and J lost 6, with 16 bases in between. The germline CDR1 and CDR2 sequences are MNHEY and SVGAGI. The CDR3 is 13 amino acids. CDR3 loop: CASCRGSPGELFF. CDR3 nucleotides: TGTGCCTCGTGTAGGGGGTCCCCCGGGGAGCTGTTTTTT.

V gene TRBV29-1 combines with J gene TRBJ1-1, with unresolved D. The CDR3 is 13 residues long. V dropped 0 bases and J dropped 6 bases, with 11 bases sitting between them. The germline CDR1 and CDR2 sequences are SQVTM and ANQGSEA. DNA for the CDR3: TGCAGCGTTGAAGACGGAGGTGTCGCTGAAGCTTTCTTT. The encoded protein is CSVEDGGVAEAFF.

This rearrangement joins TRBV5-1 to TRBJ2-3; TRBD2 matches at 8 bases. The CDR3 length is 15 residues. Germline V CDR1 and CDR2: SGHRS, YFSETQ. V shed 0 bases, J shed 1 base, and the junction held 1 base outside the gene matches. Here the CDR3 DNA reads TGCGCCAGCAGCTTGGAACTAGCGGGCACAGATACGCAGTATTTT. Its protein is CASSLELAGTDTQYF.

This clone was picked up a small number of times. The chain employs TRBV6-5 and TRBJ2-3; 8 nucleotides agree with TRBD1. V shed 2 bases and J 2 bases; nucleotides not matched to a gene: 6. The length of the CDR3 is 16 residues. The V gene's germline CDR1 is MNHEY and CDR2 SVGAGI. The chain's CDR3 is CASSYGGTGVTDTQYF. DNA of the CDR3: TGTGCCAGCAGTTACGGGGGGACAGGAGTCACAGATACGCAGTATTTT.

This chain connects TRBV27 to TRBJ2-7, with D uncertain. Germline values: CDR1 MNHEY, CDR2 SMNVEV (reference sequence). V was trimmed by 8 bases and J by 1 base, leaving 3 bases between them. The CDR3 runs 10 residues. CDR3 coding DNA: TGTGCCAGCCATTCCTACGAGCAGTACTTC. This encodes CASHSYEQYF.

This chain connects TRBV5-4 to TRBJ2-5, with TRBD1 matching 10 bases. The CDR3 has 14 amino acids. Germline CDR1 reads SGHNT; CDR2 reads YYREEE (reference sequence). V was pared by 2 bases and J by 4 bases, with 2 bases of the junction left unmatched. In DNA, the CDR3 is TGTGCCAGCAGCTTAAGGGACAGGGGAGAGACCCAGTACTTC. This codes for CASSLRDRGETQYF.